The subject of this entry is one T cell receptor beta chain. Its target is unknown. Combining a sample-barcoded 5' primer with a J-beta primer mix, a second PCR ran for 7 to 11 cycles. A single record per CDR3 protein comes from TCRdb applying MiXCR to the 5' RACE reads. This table holds some 1.5 million distinct CDR3 sequences, about 42% found once. Each sample yielded at least 6 million isolated PBMCs. The entry originates in a study of blood T cells in healthy people across ages. Notes on the study in general: TCR beta diversity, measured per million T cells, fell in a roughly linear way with age.

The V end lost 1 base, the J end lost 5 bases, and 11 bases lay between the germline ends. Germline CDR1 reads MGHRA; CDR2 reads YSYEKL. The CDR3 has 14 amino acids. The sequenced sample consisted of blood. The receptor's source is a young woman in good health. The rearrangement uses TRBV4-1 and TRBJ1-1, with D tentatively TRBD1 (6 bases). CDR3 bases: TGCGCCAGCAGCCAAGTCCAGGGGCGTACTGAAGCTTTCTTT. It yields the protein CASSQVQGRTEAFF.